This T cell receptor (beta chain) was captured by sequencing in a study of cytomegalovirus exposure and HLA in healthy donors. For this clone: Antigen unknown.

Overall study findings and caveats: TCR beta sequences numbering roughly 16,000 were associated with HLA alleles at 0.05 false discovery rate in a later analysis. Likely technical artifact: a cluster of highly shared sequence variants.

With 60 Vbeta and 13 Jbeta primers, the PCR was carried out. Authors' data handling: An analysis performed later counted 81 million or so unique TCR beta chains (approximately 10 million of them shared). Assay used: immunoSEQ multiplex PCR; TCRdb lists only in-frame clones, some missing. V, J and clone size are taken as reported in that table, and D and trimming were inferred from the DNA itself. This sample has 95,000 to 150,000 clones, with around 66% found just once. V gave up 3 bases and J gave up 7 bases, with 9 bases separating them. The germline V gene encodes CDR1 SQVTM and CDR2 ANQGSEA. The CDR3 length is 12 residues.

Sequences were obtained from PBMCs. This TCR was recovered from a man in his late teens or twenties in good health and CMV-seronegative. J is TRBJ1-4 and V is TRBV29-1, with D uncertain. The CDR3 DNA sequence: TGCAGCGTTGATAACGGAGGTGAAAAACTGTTTTTT. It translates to CSVDNGGEKLFF.